This T cell receptor beta chain was identified in a study of blood T cell repertoires in COVID-19. Study summary: Researchers got acute and convalescent COVID-19 samples from the United States, Italy and Spain. Nucleic acid was either cDNA or gDNA, and it came from T cells, B-cell-depleted T cells, or PBMCs.

From germline, CDR1 is SGHVS and CDR2 FQNEAQ. Trimming stripped 6 bases from V and 8 bases from J, with 16 bases between. This CDR3 spans 13 amino acids. How the authors handled the data: Reference gene primers were amplified, and this amplification served to estimate nucleated cell counts. Assay: immunoSEQ multiplex PCR; the TCRdb copy retains only in-frame clones and omits some. V, J and clone size are those of that table, while D and trimming were read from the DNA. The sample includes hundreds of thousands of clones, roughly 90% of them seen just once. Sequenced: peripheral blood. This receptor was taken from a woman aged 25 to 39 with active or convalescent COVID-19. The chain employs TRBV7-8 and TRBJ1-2, with D uncertain. The CDR3 region has the DNA TGTGCCAGCAGACTCATGAAGGGAGAAGGCTACACCTTC. This sequence encodes CASRLMKGEGYTF.